The next 25 T cell receptor beta chains were all read from a single sample in a study of T-cell memory formation after mild COVID-19. TCRdb re-derived calls from the 5' RACE reads in MiXCR, one entry per CDR3 protein. The data contain approximately 260,000 distinct CDR3 sequences, about a sixth of them singletons. Sequenced material: PBMCs or a T cell subset sorted from them (not recorded which). Source of these receptors: a man in his late teens or twenties who had mild COVID-19 (a few samples of this study predate the infection). Cell type and time point are not known.

This clonotype was detected many times. The V gene is TRBV6-5, the J gene TRBJ1-2, with D possibly matching TRBD1 (6 bases). Trimming took off 6 bases at V and 4 bases at J, with 18 bases between the two ends. CDR1 and CDR2 (germline): MNHEY, SVGAGI. This CDR3 is built from 15 residues. In DNA, the CDR3 is TGTGCCAGCAGCCCGGTGTGGGGGGCACTCTATGGCTACACCTTC. Protein product: CASSPVWGALYGYTF.

The table lists this clonotype with many counts. The chain combines TRBV6-5 with TRBJ2-3; 10 positions agree with TRBD2. The CDR3 extends over 16 amino acids. J lost 6 bases, V lost 0 bases, and 6 bases had no gene match. The germline V gene encodes CDR1 MNHEY and CDR2 SVGAGI. This CDR3 reads CASSYSGSGGADTQYF. CDR3 nucleotides: TGTGCCAGCAGTTACTCTGGAAGCGGGGGGGCGGATACGCAGTATTTT.

The V and J genes are TRBV12-3 or TRBV12-4 and TRBJ2-7; D call uncertain. The CDR3 runs to 13 residues. V shed 8 bases and J shed 0 bases, with 11 bases lying between them. The CDR3 protein is CASLRSNSYEQYF. The CDR3 nucleotides read TGTGCCAGCCTCCGGTCCAACTCCTACGAGCAGTACTTC.

This clonotype was seen a single time. The genes are TRBV5-1 and TRBJ2-7, with D perhaps given as TRBD1 or TRBD2 (5 bases each). The CDR3 contains 17 residues. CDR1 is SGHRS and CDR2 is YFSETQ in the germline V gene. Deletions cut 0 bases from V and 1 base from J, with 17 bases between. The CDR3 nucleotides are TGCGCCAGCAGCTTGGCCCGCCAGGGACCCCCTTCCTACGAGCAGTACTTC. As protein: CASSLARQGPPSYEQYF.

This clonotype has a count of ten or more. This chain uses TRBV12-3 or TRBV12-4 with TRBJ2-4; D ambiguous. V lost 0 bases, J lost 0 bases, and 6 bases lay in between. The CDR3 has 15 residues. CDR3: CASSLASLAKNIQYF. The CDR3 DNA reads TGTGCCAGCAGTTTAGCCTCTTTAGCCAAAAACATTCAGTACTTC.

V and J are TRBV11-3 and TRBJ2-3; 8 bases are shared with TRBD1. CDR1 and CDR2 from the germline V gene are SGHNT and YENEEA. The CDR3 runs to 17 residues. After removal of 1 base from V and 2 bases from J, the junction contained 8 bases not matched to a gene. CDR3 nucleotides: TGTGCCAGCAGCTTAGGACAGGGGTCCGAGTTCACAGATACGCAGTATTTT. Its protein is CASSLGQGSEFTDTQYF.

The genes are TRBV5-1 and TRBJ2-5; 10 nucleotides agree with TRBD1. Germline values: CDR1 SGHRS, CDR2 YFSETQ. The CDR3 spans 14 residues. Losses at the gene ends were 4 bases for V and 5 bases for J; bases not matched to a gene: 5. In DNA, the CDR3 is TGCGCCAGCAGCACGACAGGGGGCGGGGAGACCCAGTACTTC. Protein product: CASSTTGGGETQYF.

The chain couples TRBV4-1 to TRBJ1-6; tentative D call: TRBD1 (5 bases). The V and J ends lost 6 bases and 6 bases respectively, with 15 bases between them. The CDR3 loop spans 15 amino acids. Per the germline V gene, CDR1 is MGHRA and CDR2 is YSYEKL. The CDR3 coding sequence is TGCGCCAGCAGAAACCGGGACGGCAGTAATTCACCCCTCCACTTT. Residues: CASRNRDGSNSPLHF.

The chain combines TRBV15 with TRBJ2-3; tentatively, D is TRBD2 (6 bases). The CDR3 loop spans 15 amino acids. V was shortened by 5 bases and J by 4 bases, with 16 bases between the two germline ends. Germline V gene lookup returns CDR1 LNHNV and CDR2 YYDKDF (reference sequence). This CDR3 reads CATSSTSLSPDTQYF. In DNA form, the CDR3 reads TGTGCCACCAGCTCGACTAGTCTCTCCCCAGATACGCAGTATTTT.

This clonotype was observed a few times. This chain uses TRBV10-3 with TRBJ2-7; D is uncertain. This CDR3 has 13 amino acids. The V end lost 0 bases, the J end lost 1 base, and 4 bases lay between the germline ends. Germline loops: CDR1 ENHRY, CDR2 SYGVKD. The CDR3 loop is CAISESGSYEQYF. CDR3 in DNA: TGTGCCATCAGTGAGTCAGGGTCCTACGAGCAGTACTTC.

This clonotype was counted a few times. V usage is TRBV12-3 or TRBV12-4 and J usage is TRBJ2-3; 8 bases line up with TRBD1. This CDR3 comprises 16 residues. V gave up 5 bases and J gave up 3 bases; unmatched junction bases: 10. For the CDR3, the DNA is TGTGCCAGCAGTCTCCCCGGGACAGGTGGGACAGATACGCAGTATTTT. This translates into CASSLPGTGGTDTQYF.

The rearrangement joins TRBV4-1 to TRBJ1-1; no clear D gene. Germline values: CDR1 MGHRA, CDR2 YSYEKL. The CDR3 covers 15 residues. The V gene lost 3 bases and the J gene lost 4 bases, with 15 bases spanning the gap. The DNA for the CDR3 is TGCGCCAGCAGCCAGGAGTCCGTGGCGGGCACTGAAGCTTTCTTT. This sequence encodes CASSQESVAGTEAFF.

The chain employs TRBV12-3 or TRBV12-4 and TRBJ2-1; D is unresolved. The CDR3 consists of 12 residues. With 3 bases removed from V and 9 bases from J, the gap between germline ends came to 9 bases. This CDR3 reads CASSFGVSEQFF. The DNA of the CDR3 is TGTGCCAGCAGTTTTGGTGTTAGTGAGCAGTTCTTC.

The CDR3 bases are TGCGCCAGCAGGGCAGGGGACAATGAGCAGTTCTTC. Translating it yields CASRAGDNEQFF. The rearrangement links TRBV4-1 to TRBJ2-1, with D possibly matching TRBD1 (6 bases). Trimming removed 6 bases from V and 5 bases from J, with 8 bases in between. Per the germline V gene, CDR1 is MGHRA and CDR2 is YSYEKL. This CDR3 is 12 amino acids long.

This clonotype was seen a handful of times. The chain couples TRBV5-1 to TRBJ2-5, with no clear D. There are 13 residues in the CDR3. Germline-derived CDR1 and CDR2 are SGHRS and YFSETQ. The germline V and J ends were trimmed by 2 bases and 5 bases, with 10 bases remaining between them. CDR3 amino acids: CASSFKGRETQYF. For the CDR3, the DNA is TGCGCCAGCAGCTTTAAGGGCAGGGAGACCCAGTACTTC.

This clonotype was found many times. This rearrangement joins TRBV29-1 to TRBJ1-2, with a possible D match to TRBD1 (5 bases). With 4 bases removed from V and 0 bases from J, the gap between germline ends came to 12 bases. The V gene's germline CDR1 is SQVTM and CDR2 ANQGSEA. The CDR3 runs 14 residues. In DNA form, the CDR3 reads TGCAGCGTTGTGGGGGATACACCTAACTATGGCTACACCTTC. This encodes CSVVGDTPNYGYTF. Full variable domain (outside the CDR3, taken from reference TRBV29-1 and TRBJ1-2): SAVISQKPSRDICQRGTSLTIQCQVDSQVTMMFWYRQQPGQSLTLIATANQGSEATYESGFVIDKFPISRPNLTFSTLTVSNMSPEDSSIYLCSVVGDTPNYGYTFGSGTRLTVV.

This clonotype turned up a few times. The chain recombines TRBV7-8 with TRBJ1-2; no clear D. The CDR3 loop spans 13 amino acids. V shed 3 bases and J shed 3 bases, with 8 bases lying between them. Germline assignment: CDR1 SGHVS and CDR2 FQNEAQ. CDR3 nucleotides: TGTGCCAGCAGCTTTGCCGAATACTATGGCTACACCTTC. Its protein is CASSFAEYYGYTF.

This clonotype has more than one count but fewer than ten. The chain has TRBV29-1 and TRBJ2-4; weak D call: TRBD1 (7 bases). The germline CDR1 and CDR2 sequences are SQVTM and ANQGSEA. The CDR3 loop spans 13 amino acids. The V and J ends lost 4 bases and 7 bases respectively, with 14 bases between them. The CDR3 DNA reads TGCAGCGTTGGTCTCTCAGGGGGGAACATTCAGTACTTC. Residues: CSVGLSGGNIQYF.

CDR3 residues: CASRSTSQADTQYF. DNA of the CDR3: TGTGCCAGTCGATCGACTAGTCAGGCGGATACGCAGTATTTT. J is TRBJ2-3 and V is TRBV5-5, with a weak D call TRBD2 (6 bases). This CDR3 is built from 14 residues. CDR1 and CDR2 (germline): SGHKS, YYEKEE (reference sequence). V was pared by 8 bases and J by 6 bases, with 19 bases between.

CDR3 loop: CASSQPRQTPEAFF. CDR3 nucleotides: TGCGCCAGCAGCCAGCCGCGACAGACTCCTGAAGCTTTCTTT. The V call is TRBV4-1, the J call TRBJ1-1; D is possibly TRBD1 (5 bases). This CDR3 contains 14 residues. In germline, CDR1 is MGHRA, CDR2 YSYEKL. Between the trimmed V and J ends, which lost 3 bases and 6 bases, there was a span of 14 bases.

This clonotype was observed a few times. DNA of the CDR3: TGTGCCAGCAGTCCCGGGACAGGGCAGCGGGAGCAGTACTTC. Its translation: CASSPGTGQREQYF. This chain connects TRBV2 to TRBJ2-7; 9 bases map to TRBD1. Looked up from germline, CDR1 is SNHLY and CDR2 is FYNNEI. V was clipped by 5 bases and J by 7 bases; unmatched bases: 9. This CDR3 is built from 14 residues.

This clonotype was observed a handful of times. The V call is TRBV7-2, the J call TRBJ2-3; TRBD1 agrees at 8 bases. The CDR3 loop spans 16 amino acids. The V gene end was trimmed by 2 bases and the J gene end by 3 bases; junction bases not matched to a gene: 7. From germline, CDR1 is SGHTA and CDR2 FQGNSA. The CDR3 spells CASSLQGAGLTDTQYF. The CDR3, as DNA: TGTGCCAGCAGCTTACAGGGGGCGGGTTTAACAGATACGCAGTATTTT.

This clonotype was found a few times. This chain joins TRBV7-6 and TRBJ1-1; the match to TRBD1 covers 7 bases. Losses at the gene ends were 6 bases for V and 3 bases for J; bases not matched to a gene: 7. Germline V gene data show CDR1 as SGHVS and CDR2 as FNYEAQ. This CDR3 is built from 14 residues. The CDR3: CASSYRGGDTEAFF. CDR3 nucleotides: TGTGCCAGCAGTTACAGGGGTGGGGACACTGAAGCTTTCTTT. The full variable domain, with the rest looked up from reference TRBV7-6 and TRBJ1-1, is GAGVSQSPRYKVTKRGQDVALRCDPISGHVSLYWYRQALGQGPEFLTYFNYEAQQDKSGLPNDRFSAERPEGSISTLTIQRTEQRDSAMYRCASSYRGGDTEAFFGQGTRLTVV.

The sample holds a few counts of this clonotype. This chain connects TRBV5-1 to TRBJ2-2; D possibly corresponds to TRBD1 (6 bases). Germline V lookup: CDR1 SGHRS, CDR2 YFSETQ. The CDR3 consists of 15 residues. V was shortened by 4 bases and J by 1 base, with 11 bases between the two germline ends. In nucleotides, the CDR3 is TGCGCCAGCAGCCAAAAGACAGGGAACACCGGGGAGCTGTTTTTT. Its protein product is CASSQKTGNTGELFF.

This clonotype has ten or more counts. The chain recombines TRBV4-3 with TRBJ2-7, with 10 bases that match TRBD2. Trimming removed 2 bases from V and 4 bases from J; junction bases left unmatched: 14. CDR1 is LGHNA and CDR2 is YSLEER in the germline V gene. The CDR3 totals 18 residues. CDR3: CASSQIKQSGGARYEQYF. The CDR3 bases are TGCGCCAGCAGCCAAATCAAACAGAGCGGGGGGGCAAGGTACGAGCAGTACTTC.